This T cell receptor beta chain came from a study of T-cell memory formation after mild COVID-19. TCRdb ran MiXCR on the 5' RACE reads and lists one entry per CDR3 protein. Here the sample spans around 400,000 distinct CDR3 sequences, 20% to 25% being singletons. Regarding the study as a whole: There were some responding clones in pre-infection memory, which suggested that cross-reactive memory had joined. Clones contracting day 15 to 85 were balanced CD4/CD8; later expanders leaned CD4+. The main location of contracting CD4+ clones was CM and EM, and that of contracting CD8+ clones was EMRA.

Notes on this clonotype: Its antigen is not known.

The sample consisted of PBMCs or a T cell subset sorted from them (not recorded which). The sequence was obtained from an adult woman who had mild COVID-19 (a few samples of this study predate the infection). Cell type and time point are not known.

CDR3 sequence (DNA): TGTGCCAGCAGCCAAGGCAGGGTCTATGGCTACACCTTC. Its protein product is CASSQGRVYGYTF. The gene calls are TRBV3-1 and TRBJ1-2, with TRBD1 as a possible D gene (5 bases). This CDR3 has 13 amino acids. The V gene's germline CDR1 is LGHDT and CDR2 YNNKEL (reference sequence). V lost 1 base to trimming and J lost 4 bases, with 7 bases between them.